This T cell receptor (beta chain) was observed in a study of blood T cell repertoires in COVID-19. Study information: The United States, Italy and Spain supplied acute and convalescent COVID-19 samples. In each case, the material was cDNA or gDNA derived from T cells, B-cell-depleted T cells, or PBMCs.

Authors' analysis steps: Estimation of nucleated cell counts was performed using reference gene primer amplification. Produced via immunoSEQ multiplex PCR; TCRdb's table is partial and in-frame only. For V, J and clone size, that table is used; D and trimming come from the DNA. The sample includes 140,000 or so clones, around 87% of them seen just once. Germline CDR1 and CDR2: MNHEY and SVGEGT. V lost 6 bases to trimming and J lost 1 base; unmatched junction nucleotides: 12. This CDR3 spans 18 amino acids. Sequencing was performed on peripheral blood. The chain combines TRBV6-2 or TRBV6-3 with TRBJ1-5; 10 nucleotides align to TRBD1. The receptor was isolated from a man aged 45 to 65 who had recovered from COVID-19. CDR3 in DNA: TGTGCCAGCAGACCTGACAGGGGGCGAATGTTGAGCAATCAGCCCCAGCATTTT. It is translated as CASRPDRGRMLSNQPQHF.